This T cell receptor beta chain was captured in a study of blood T cell repertoires in COVID-19. Across 20 to 25 US areas, participants ranged in age from about 18 to 90 years. Assignment of participants to cohorts was predicated upon participant-reported clinical history. Recovered status applied to Cohort 3 donors who had two consecutive negative PCRs. It also applied to those with clearance or with symptom resolution. Per the study methods: Amplification of reference gene primers was used by the study to estimate nucleated cell counts. Repertoires were generated with immunoSEQ multiplex PCR, while TCRdb's copy carries only in-frame clones and drops some. V, J and clone size are those of that table, while D and trimming were read from the DNA. The sample shows about 310,000 clones, about 91% of them seen only once. From germline, CDR1 is MNHEY and CDR2 SMNVEV (reference sequence). With V trimmed by 7 bases and J by 4 bases, 11 bases remained unmatched. The CDR3 sequence is 16 residues long.

The source material was PBMCs or T cells enriched from blood (not recorded which). The chain recombines TRBV27 with TRBJ2-1, with TRBD2 matching 9 bases. The TCR comes from a woman aged 40 to 50 who had recovered from COVID-19. The chain's CDR3 is CASKALLAGPYNEQFF. CDR3 bases: TGTGCCAGCAAGGCCCTCCTAGCGGGGCCGTACAATGAGCAGTTCTTC.